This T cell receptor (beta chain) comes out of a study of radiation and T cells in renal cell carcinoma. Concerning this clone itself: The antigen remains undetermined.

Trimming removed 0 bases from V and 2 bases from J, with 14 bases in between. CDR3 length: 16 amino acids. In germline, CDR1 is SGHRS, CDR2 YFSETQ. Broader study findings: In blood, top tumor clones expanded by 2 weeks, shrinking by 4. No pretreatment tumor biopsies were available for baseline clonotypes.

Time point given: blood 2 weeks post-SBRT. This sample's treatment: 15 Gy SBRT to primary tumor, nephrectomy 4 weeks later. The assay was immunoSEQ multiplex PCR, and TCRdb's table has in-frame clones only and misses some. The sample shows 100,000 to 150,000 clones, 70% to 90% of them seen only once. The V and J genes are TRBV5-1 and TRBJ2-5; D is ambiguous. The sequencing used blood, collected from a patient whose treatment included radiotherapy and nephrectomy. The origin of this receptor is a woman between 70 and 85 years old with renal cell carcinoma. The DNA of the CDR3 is TGCGCCAGCAGCTTGGGAGGCCTCGGGCAGCAAGAGACCCAGTACTTC. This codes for CASSLGGLGQQETQYF.